The sample holds many counts of the clone carrying this TCR beta chain. Its antigen is still unknown. This entry belongs to a study of CD8+CD57+ T cells in acquired aplastic anemia. Study overall: The DNA of sorted CD4+ and CD8+ cells averaged roughly 3.2 ug. Study-wide results and caveats: Common to patients and controls were twenty-nine CD8+ CDR3 sequences. Simpson's diversity of CD8+ cells was not significantly different in patients compared with controls.

CDR1 SGHTA and CDR2 FQGNSA come from the germline V gene. With 4 bases removed from V and 8 bases from J, the gap between germline ends came to 9 bases. The CDR3 extends over 13 amino acids. TCR beta VDJ and CDR3 profiles were obtained from a genomic DNA template. From the reads, TCRdb called clonotypes with MiXCR, one entry per CDR3 protein. Altogether under 250,000 distinct CDR3 sequences are present, around 32% being singletons, with the ten largest covering 0.9% to 1.2%. The rearrangement links TRBV7-2 to TRBJ1-6; possible D gene TRBD1, 5 bases. The sequenced material came from sorted CD4+, CD8+, or CD8+CD57+ T cells (not recorded which) from PBMCs. The TCR originated in a human donor in good health, serving as a control. In nucleotides, the CDR3 is TGTGCCAGCAGCTGGGACGGCGATTCACCCCTCCACTTT. Residues: CASSWDGDSPLHF.